The TCR beta chain described here comes from a study of blood T cell repertoires in COVID-19. Across the whole study: Nucleic acid was either cDNA or gDNA, and it came from T cells, B-cell-depleted T cells, or PBMCs.

In the original processing: Scientists estimated how many nucleated cells there were by amplifying reference gene primers. Profiling relied on immunoSEQ multiplex PCR, and the TCRdb table lists in-frame clones only, not all of them. Clonal size and the V and J genes are those of that table, whereas D and trimming came from the DNA. The sample records some 290,000 clones, around 78% being singletons. The TCR sequence derives from a man aged 55-75 years who had recovered from COVID-19. The sequencing sample was made of peripheral blood.

The CDR3 loop is CASSRTGAAYTGELFF. The CDR3 DNA sequence: TGTGCCAGCAGCCGTACTGGGGCAGCCTACACCGGGGAGCTGTTTTTT. The rearrangement joins TRBV11-3 to TRBJ2-2; D is perhaps TRBD1 (5 bases). Trimming stripped 5 bases from V and 3 bases from J, with 16 bases between. Germline lookup yields CDR1 SGHNT and CDR2 YENEEA. CDR3 size: 16 residues.